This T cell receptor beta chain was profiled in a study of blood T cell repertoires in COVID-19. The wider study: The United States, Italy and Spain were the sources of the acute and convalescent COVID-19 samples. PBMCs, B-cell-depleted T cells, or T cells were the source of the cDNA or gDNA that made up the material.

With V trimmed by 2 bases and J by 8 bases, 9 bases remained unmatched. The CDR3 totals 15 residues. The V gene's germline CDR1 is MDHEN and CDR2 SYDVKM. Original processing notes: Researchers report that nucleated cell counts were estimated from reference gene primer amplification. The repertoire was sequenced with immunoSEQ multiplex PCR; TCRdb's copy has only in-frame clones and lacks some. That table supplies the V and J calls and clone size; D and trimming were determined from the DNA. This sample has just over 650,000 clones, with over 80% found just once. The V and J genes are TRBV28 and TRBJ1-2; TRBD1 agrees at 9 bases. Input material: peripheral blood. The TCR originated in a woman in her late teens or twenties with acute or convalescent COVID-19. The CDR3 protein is CASSLRQQGAQGYTF. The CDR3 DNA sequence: TGTGCCAGCAGTTTACGGCAACAGGGGGCGCAGGGCTACACCTTC.